This TCR beta chain was retrieved from a study of blood T cell repertoires in COVID-19. Study-level information: Samples representing acute and convalescent COVID-19 were sourced from the United States, Italy and Spain.

The method was immunoSEQ multiplex PCR; TCRdb's version includes in-frame clones alone and lacks a portion of them. The sample has 200,000 to 250,000 clones; under 95% are singletons. The CDR3 length is 14 residues. Trimming cost V 7 bases and J 3 bases; bases outside gene matches: 6. Looked up from germline, CDR1 is MNHEY and CDR2 is SMNVEV (reference sequence). The study recruited people aged about 18 to 95 years across approximately 25 US areas. Clinical history reported by participants formed the basis on which cohorts were assigned. All recovered Cohort 3 donors got two negative PCRs, got clearance, or saw symptom resolution. This clone was found once.

Source material: PBMCs or T cells enriched from blood (not recorded which). This sequence was found in a woman between 18 and 30 years old who had recovered from COVID-19. The J gene is TRBJ1-5, the V gene TRBV27; 7 bases map to TRBD1. The CDR3 loop is CASKPGQTNQPQHF. CDR3 in DNA: TGTGCCAGCAAACCGGGACAGACCAATCAGCCCCAGCATTTT.